This is a list of T cell receptor beta chains from one sample in a study of T cell repertoires in cytomegalovirus infection. Which antigens these TCRs recognize remains unknown. MiXCR, run by TCRdb on the reads, gives a single entry per CDR3 protein. Of roughly 800,000 distinct CDR3 sequences listed, almost 30% are singletons. The specimen was cultured CD8+ T cells from PBMCs, collected from culture after CMV antigen stimulation. Every receptor here comes from a human donor in good health (CMV status not recorded). Some clones in this sample may be carry-over from other donors' samples. CDR3s include the opening cysteine and the closing phenylalanine or tryptophan. A D gene is named only where the DNA matches it firmly. Not all rows give a size; the values are once, few, many and, for expanded clones, a class.

clone_size j_call v_call d_call cdr3_nt cdr3_aa
. TRBJ2-2 TRBV24-1 . TGTGCCACCACTGACACGGGAAAAGGATCCGGGGAGCTGTTTTTT CATTDTGKGSGELFF
. TRBJ2-2 TRBV7-6 . TGTGCCAGCGTCTTTCCGGGGGCTAACGGGGAGCTGTTTTTT CASVFPGANGELFF
. TRBJ2-1 TRBV6-1 TRBD2 TGTGCCAGCAGTGGACTAGCGGGGGGCCTCGAGCAGTTCTTC CASSGLAGGLEQFF
few TRBJ1-5 TRBV7-4 TRBD1 TGTGCCAGCAGCCAAACGGGACAGGGGGTTCTTAGTCAGCCCCAGCATTTT CASSQTGQGVLSQPQHF
few TRBJ1-1 TRBV4-1 . TGCGCCAGCAGACACAGGGACGGGCAAGACACTGAAGCTTTCTTT CASRHRDGQDTEAFF
few TRBJ1-1 TRBV29-1 . TGCAGCGTTGACCCGACAGTGAGGAACACTGAAGCTTTCTTT CSVDPTVRNTEAFF
few TRBJ1-1 TRBV27 TRBD1 TGTGCCAGCAGCCGTGGACAGGGGGCTGAAGCTTTCTTT CASSRGQGAEAFF
few TRBJ1-5 TRBV15 . TGTGCCACCAGCAGGGAAGGGGCGACCAATCAGCCTCAGCATTTT CATSREGATNQPQHF
many TRBJ2-5 TRBV28 . TGTGCCAGCAGTCTCCTCGAAAGCGGCCAAGAGACCCAGTACTTC CASSLLESGQETQYF
few TRBJ2-3 TRBV7-9 . TGTGCCAGCACTCGAATAGGGGAAGGCTACACAGATACGCAGTATTTT CASTRIGEGYTDTQYF
. TRBJ2-7 TRBV28 . TGTGCCGGCAGTTTAACAGGCCTCAACTACGAGCAGTACTTC CAGSLTGLNYEQYF
. TRBJ1-1 TRBV12-3/TRBV12-4 TRBD1 TGTGCCAGCAGTCCCGTCCTGATGACAGGGCCCTCCCCCACTGAAGCTTTCTTT CASSPVLMTGPSPTEAFF
. TRBJ2-7 TRBV6-6 TRBD1 TGTGCCAGCAACCCCAGGCAGGGGGCGGGGGAGCAGTACTTC CASNPRQGAGEQYF
. TRBJ1-4 TRBV7-9 TRBD1 TGTGCCAGCAGCCCCATGACAGGGAATGAAAAACTGTTTTTT CASSPMTGNEKLFF
. TRBJ1-1 TRBV7-6 . TGTGCCAGCACCCCAAGGAGGGGAGGGGACACTGAAGCTTTCTTT CASTPRRGGDTEAFF
few TRBJ2-5 TRBV7-2 . TGTGCCAGCAGCTTAGCGGCCAGCCAAGAGACCCAGTACTTC CASSLAASQETQYF
many TRBJ2-5 TRBV6-2/TRBV6-3 . TGTGCCAGCAGTTACGTGGGGGGACAAGAGACCCAGTACTTC CASSYVGGQETQYF
few TRBJ1-1 TRBV4-1 . TGCGCCAGCAGCCAAGTACGGGGTCTGCCTGAAGCTTTCTTT CASSQVRGLPEAFF
. TRBJ1-1 TRBV7-9 . TGTGCCAGCTTGACGGAGGGGAACACTGAAGCTTTCTTT CASLTEGNTEAFF
few TRBJ2-1 TRBV6-6 . TGTGCCAGCAGTTACGCCAGGGCTGTTGGTGATGAGCAGTTCTTC CASSYARAVGDEQFF
few TRBJ1-1 TRBV7-6 . TGTGCCAGCAGCCGTTCGATTGGCGGGGAAGCTTTCTTT CASSRSIGGEAFF
many TRBJ1-4 TRBV5-5 . TGTGCCAGCAGCTTGATGCCCGCGGAGGCAACTAATGAAAAACTGTTTTTT CASSLMPAEATNEKLFF
many TRBJ1-1 TRBV5-6 . TGTGCCAGCAGCGAAGACGGACTGGGGAACACTGAAGCTTTCTTT CASSEDGLGNTEAFF
. TRBJ2-3 TRBV10-3 . TGTGCCATCAGTGAGTCTGTGGGGAGAGGCACAGATACGCAGTATTTT CAISESVGRGTDTQYF
. TRBJ2-3 TRBV6-5 . TGTGCCAGCAGTTACTCGGCGACAGGTAGCACAGATACGCAGTATTTT CASSYSATGSTDTQYF
. TRBJ1-2 TRBV9 . TGTGCCAGCAGCGTAGGATTGGGGGTCGCAAGAGTTTATGGCTACACCTTC CASSVGLGVARVYGYTF
once TRBJ1-1 TRBV12-3/TRBV12-4 . TGTGCCAGCAGTCCCCTGATCGAAGGCACTGAAGCTTTCTTT CASSPLIEGTEAFF
few TRBJ1-1 TRBV4-1 . TGCGCCAGCAGCCAAGCTTGGGGTTCTGAAGCTTTCTTT CASSQAWGSEAFF
many TRBJ1-1 TRBV7-2 TRBD1 TGTGCCAGCAGCTCCGGGACAGAACTGAACACTGAAGCTTTCTTT CASSSGTELNTEAFF
few TRBJ2-1 TRBV7-9 TRBD1 TGTGCCAGCAGCGCTCCGGGACAGAGTTACAATGAGCAGTTCTTC CASSAPGQSYNEQFF
many TRBJ1-1 TRBV7-6 . TGTGCCAGCAGCTTAGCGCAGGACACCGACAACACTGAAGCTTTCTTT CASSLAQDTDNTEAFF
. TRBJ2-3 TRBV27 . TGTGCCAGCGGCCCCCGGGATACGCAGTATTTT CASGPRDTQYF
once TRBJ2-3 TRBV5-4 . TGTGCCAGCAGCTTGGACAGTAGGAAAGATACGCAGTATTTT CASSLDSRKDTQYF